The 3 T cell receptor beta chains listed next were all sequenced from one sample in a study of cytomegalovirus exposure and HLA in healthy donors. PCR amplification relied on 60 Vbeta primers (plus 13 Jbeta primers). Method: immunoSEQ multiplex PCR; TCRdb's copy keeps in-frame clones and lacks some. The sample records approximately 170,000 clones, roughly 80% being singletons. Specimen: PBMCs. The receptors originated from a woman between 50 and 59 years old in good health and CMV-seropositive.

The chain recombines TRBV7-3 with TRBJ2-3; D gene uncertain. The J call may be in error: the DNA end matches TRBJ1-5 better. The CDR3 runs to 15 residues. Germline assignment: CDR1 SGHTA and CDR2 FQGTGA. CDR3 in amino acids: CASSLRAGPTDTQHF. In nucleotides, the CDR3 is TGTGCCAGCAGCCTTAGGGCGGGTCCCACAGATACGCAGCATTTT.

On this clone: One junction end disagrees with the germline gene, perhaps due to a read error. DNA for the CDR3: TGTTCCAGCAGCCGAGGCGGGCAGGAAGCTTTCTTT. Residues: CSSSRGGQEAFF. The gene calls are TRBV7-9 and TRBJ1-1; D not certain. Germline assignment: CDR1 SEHNR and CDR2 FQNEAQ (reference sequence). This CDR3 has 12 residues.

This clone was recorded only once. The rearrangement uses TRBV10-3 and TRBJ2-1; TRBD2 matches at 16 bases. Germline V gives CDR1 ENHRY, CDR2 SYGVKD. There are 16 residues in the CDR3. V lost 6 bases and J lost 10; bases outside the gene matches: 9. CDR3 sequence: CAIRTGTSGGVEEQFF. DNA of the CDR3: TGTGCCATCAGAACCGGGACTAGCGGGGGGGTGGAGGAGCAGTTCTTC.